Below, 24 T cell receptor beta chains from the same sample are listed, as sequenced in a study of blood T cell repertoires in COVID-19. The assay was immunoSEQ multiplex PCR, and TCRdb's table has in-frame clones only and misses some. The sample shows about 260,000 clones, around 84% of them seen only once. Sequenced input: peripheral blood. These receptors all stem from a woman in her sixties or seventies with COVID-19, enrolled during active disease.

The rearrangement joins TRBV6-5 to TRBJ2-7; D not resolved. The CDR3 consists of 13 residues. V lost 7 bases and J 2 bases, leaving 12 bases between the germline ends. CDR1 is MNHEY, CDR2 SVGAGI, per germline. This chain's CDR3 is CASIKAGAYEQYF. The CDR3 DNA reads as TGTGCCAGCATTAAGGCCGGAGCCTACGAGCAGTACTTC.

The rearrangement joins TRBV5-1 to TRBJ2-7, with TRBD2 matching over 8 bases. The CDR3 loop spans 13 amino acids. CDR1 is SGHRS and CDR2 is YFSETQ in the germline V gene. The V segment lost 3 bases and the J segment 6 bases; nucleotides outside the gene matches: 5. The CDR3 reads CASSSTRGGEQYF. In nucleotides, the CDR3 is TGCGCCAGCAGCTCTACACGGGGGGGCGAGCAGTACTTC.

The CDR3 region is CASSPTGTGETQYF. The CDR3 DNA is TGTGCCAGCTCCCCGACAGGGACGGGCGAGACCCAGTACTTC. The chain combines TRBV18 with TRBJ2-5; 7 nucleotides align to TRBD1. The junction had 9 bases not matched to a gene; V was cut back by 6 bases and J by 5 bases. This CDR3 spans 14 amino acids. Germline lookup yields CDR1 KGHSH and CDR2 LQKENI.

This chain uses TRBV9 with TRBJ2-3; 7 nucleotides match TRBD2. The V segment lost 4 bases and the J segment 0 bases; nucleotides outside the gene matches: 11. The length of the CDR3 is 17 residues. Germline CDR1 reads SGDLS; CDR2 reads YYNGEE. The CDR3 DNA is TGTGCCAGCAGCCCCTTGGGAGGGCGAACTAGCACAGATACGCAGTATTTT. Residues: CASSPLGGRTSTDTQYF.

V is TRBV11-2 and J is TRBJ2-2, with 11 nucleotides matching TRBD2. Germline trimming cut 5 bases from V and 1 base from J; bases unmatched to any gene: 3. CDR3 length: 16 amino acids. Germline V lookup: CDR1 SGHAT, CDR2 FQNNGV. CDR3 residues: CASSPGTSGNTGELFF. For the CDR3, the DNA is TGTGCCAGCAGCCCCGGGACTAGCGGGAACACCGGGGAGCTGTTTTTT.

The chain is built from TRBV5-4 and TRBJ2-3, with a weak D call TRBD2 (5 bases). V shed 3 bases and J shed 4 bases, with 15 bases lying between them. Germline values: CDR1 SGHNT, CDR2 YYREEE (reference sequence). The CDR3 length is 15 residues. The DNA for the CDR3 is TGTGCCAGCAGCTCCCAAACTAGTAGCGCAGATACGCAGTATTTT. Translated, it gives CASSSQTSSADTQYF.

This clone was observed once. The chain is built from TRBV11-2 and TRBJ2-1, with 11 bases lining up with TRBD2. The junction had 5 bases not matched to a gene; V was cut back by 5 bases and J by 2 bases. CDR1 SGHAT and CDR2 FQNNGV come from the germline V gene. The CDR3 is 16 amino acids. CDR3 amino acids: CASSPGTSGPYNEQFF. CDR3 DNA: TGTGCCAGCAGCCCCGGGACTAGCGGTCCCTACAATGAGCAGTTCTTC.

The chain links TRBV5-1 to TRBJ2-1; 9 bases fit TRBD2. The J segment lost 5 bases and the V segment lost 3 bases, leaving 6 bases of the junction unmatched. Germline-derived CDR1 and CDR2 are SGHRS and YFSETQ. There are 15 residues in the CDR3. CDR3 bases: TGCGCCAGCAGCTCCAAGACTAGCGGCGACAATGAGCAGTTCTTC. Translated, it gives CASSSKTSGDNEQFF.

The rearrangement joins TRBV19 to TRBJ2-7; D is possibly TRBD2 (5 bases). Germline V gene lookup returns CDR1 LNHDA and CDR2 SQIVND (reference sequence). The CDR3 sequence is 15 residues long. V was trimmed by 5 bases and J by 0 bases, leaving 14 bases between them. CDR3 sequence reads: CASSASGAGSYEQYF. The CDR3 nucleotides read TGTGCCAGTAGTGCAAGCGGAGCCGGCTCCTACGAGCAGTACTTC.

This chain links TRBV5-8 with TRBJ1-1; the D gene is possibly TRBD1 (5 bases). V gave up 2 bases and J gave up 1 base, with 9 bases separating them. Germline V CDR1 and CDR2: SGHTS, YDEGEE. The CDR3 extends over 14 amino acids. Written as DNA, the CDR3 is TGTGCCAGCAGCTTAAGGGGTGGGAACACTGAAGCTTTCTTT. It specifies CASSLRGGNTEAFF.

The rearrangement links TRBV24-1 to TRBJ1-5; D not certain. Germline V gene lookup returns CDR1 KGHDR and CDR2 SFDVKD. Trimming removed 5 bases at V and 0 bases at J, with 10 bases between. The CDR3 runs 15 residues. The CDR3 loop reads CATSVGQNSNQPQHF. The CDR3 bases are TGTGCCACCAGTGTTGGGCAAAATAGCAATCAGCCCCAGCATTTT.

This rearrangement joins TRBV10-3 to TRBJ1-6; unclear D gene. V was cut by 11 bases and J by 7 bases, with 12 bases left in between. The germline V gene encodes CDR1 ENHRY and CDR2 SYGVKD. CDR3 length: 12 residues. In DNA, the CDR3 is TGTGCCTCCCGGACGGGGAATTCACCCCTCCACTTT. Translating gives CASRTGNSPLHF.

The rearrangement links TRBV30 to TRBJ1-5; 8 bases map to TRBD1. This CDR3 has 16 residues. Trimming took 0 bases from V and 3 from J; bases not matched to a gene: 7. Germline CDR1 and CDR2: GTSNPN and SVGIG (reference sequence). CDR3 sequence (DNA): TGTGCCTGGAGTGTACCCCGGACAGGGAACAATCAGCCCCAGCATTTT. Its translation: CAWSVPRTGNNQPQHF.

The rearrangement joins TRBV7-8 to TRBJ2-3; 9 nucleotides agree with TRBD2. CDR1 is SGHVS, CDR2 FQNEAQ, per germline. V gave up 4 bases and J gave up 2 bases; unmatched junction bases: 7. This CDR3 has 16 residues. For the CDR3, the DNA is TGTGCCAGCAGCTCAATACTAGCGGGCCCCACAGATACGCAGTATTTT. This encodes CASSSILAGPTDTQYF.

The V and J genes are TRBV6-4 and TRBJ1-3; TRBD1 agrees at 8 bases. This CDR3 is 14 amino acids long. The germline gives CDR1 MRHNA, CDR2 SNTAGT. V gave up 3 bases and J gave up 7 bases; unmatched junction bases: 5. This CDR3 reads CASSDGQGHNTIYF. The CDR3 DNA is TGTGCCAGCAGTGATGGACAGGGACATAACACCATATATTTT.

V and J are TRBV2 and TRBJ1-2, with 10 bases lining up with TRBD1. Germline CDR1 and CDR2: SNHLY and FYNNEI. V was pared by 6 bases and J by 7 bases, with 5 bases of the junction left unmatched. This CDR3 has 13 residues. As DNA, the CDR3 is TGTGCCAGCAGGAAGGGGACAGGGGTTGGCTACACCTTC. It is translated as CASRKGTGVGYTF.

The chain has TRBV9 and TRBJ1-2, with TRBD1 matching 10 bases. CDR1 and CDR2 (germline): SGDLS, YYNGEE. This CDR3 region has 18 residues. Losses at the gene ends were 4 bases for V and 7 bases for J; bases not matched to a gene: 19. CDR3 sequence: CASSNRQGASGGKGGYTF. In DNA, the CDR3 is TGTGCCAGCAGCAATAGACAGGGGGCGAGCGGTGGTAAAGGTGGCTACACCTTC.

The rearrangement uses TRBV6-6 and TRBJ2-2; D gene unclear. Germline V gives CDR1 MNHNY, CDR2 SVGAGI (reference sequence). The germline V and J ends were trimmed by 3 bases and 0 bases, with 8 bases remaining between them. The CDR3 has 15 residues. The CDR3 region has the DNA TGTGCCAGCAGTTATATATCTCCGAACACCGGGGAGCTGTTTTTT. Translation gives CASSYISPNTGELFF.

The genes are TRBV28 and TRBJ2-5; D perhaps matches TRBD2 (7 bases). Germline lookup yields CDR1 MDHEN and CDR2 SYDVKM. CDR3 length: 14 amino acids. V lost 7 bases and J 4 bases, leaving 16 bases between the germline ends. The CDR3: CASTLGGGGETQYF. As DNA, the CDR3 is TGTGCCAGCACCCTAGGGGGGGGTGGAGAGACCCAGTACTTC.

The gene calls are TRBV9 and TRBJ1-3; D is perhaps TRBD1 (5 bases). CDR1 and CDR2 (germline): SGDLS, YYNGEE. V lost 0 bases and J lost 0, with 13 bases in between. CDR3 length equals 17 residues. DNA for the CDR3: TGTGCCAGCAGCGTAGAACCAGGGACTAGCTCTGGAAACACCATATATTTT. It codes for CASSVEPGTSSGNTIYF. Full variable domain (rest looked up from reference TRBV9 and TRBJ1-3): DSGVTQTPKHLITATGQRVTLRCSPRSGDLSVYWYQQSLDQGLQFLIQYYNGEERAKGNILERFSAQQFPDLHSELNLSSLELGDSALYFCASSVEPGTSSGNTIYFGEGSWLTVV.

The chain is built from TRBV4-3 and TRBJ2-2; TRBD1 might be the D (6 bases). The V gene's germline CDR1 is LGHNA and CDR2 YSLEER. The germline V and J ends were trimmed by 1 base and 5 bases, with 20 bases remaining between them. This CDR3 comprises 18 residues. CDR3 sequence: CASSQVEGRDIFTGELFF. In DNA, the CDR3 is TGCGCCAGCAGCCAAGTCGAGGGACGGGACATTTTTACCGGGGAGCTGTTTTTT.

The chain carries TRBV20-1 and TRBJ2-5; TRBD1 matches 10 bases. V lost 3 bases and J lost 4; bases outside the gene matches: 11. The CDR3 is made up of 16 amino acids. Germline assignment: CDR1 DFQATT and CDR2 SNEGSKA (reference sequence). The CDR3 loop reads CSASLRDRGQRETQYF. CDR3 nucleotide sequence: TGCAGTGCTAGTCTCCGGGACAGGGGTCAAAGAGAGACCCAGTACTTC.

The CDR3 loop reads CATWTGVGNQPQHF. The DNA of the CDR3 is TGTGCCACCTGGACAGGGGTTGGCAATCAGCCCCAGCATTTT. The chain couples TRBV6-6 to TRBJ1-5, with 9 bases fitting TRBD1. The CDR3 has 14 amino acids. V was pared by 10 bases and J by 2 bases, with 6 bases of the junction left unmatched. Germline lookup yields CDR1 MNHNY and CDR2 SVGAGI (reference sequence).

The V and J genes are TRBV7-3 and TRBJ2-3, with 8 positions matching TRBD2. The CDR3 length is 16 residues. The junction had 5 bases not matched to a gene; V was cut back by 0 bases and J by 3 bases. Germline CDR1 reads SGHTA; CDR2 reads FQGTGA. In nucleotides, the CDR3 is TGTGCCAGCAGCTTAACAGCGGGAGTTATAACAGATACGCAGTATTTT. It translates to CASSLTAGVITDTQYF.